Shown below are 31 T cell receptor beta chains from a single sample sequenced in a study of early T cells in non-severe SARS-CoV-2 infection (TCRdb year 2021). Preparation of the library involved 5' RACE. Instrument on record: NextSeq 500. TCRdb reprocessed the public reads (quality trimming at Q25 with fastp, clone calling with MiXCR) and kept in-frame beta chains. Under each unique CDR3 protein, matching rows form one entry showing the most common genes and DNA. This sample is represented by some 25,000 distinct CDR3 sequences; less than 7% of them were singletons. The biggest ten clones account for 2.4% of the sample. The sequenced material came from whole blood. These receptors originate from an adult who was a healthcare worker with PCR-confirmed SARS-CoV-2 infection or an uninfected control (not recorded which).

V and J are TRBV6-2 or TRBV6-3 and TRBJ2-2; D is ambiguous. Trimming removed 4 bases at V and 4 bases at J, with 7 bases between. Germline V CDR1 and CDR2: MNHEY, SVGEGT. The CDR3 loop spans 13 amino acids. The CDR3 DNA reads TGTGCCAGCAGTTTAAAGAGCACCGGGGAGCTGTTTTTT. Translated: CASSLKSTGELFF.

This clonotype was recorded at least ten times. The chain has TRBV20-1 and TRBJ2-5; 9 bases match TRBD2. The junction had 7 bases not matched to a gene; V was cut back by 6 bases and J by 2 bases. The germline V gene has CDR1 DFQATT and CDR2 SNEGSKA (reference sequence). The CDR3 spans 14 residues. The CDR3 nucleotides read TGCAGTGCGAGTAGCGGGGGCCGACAAGAGACCCAGTACTTC. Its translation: CSASSGGRQETQYF.

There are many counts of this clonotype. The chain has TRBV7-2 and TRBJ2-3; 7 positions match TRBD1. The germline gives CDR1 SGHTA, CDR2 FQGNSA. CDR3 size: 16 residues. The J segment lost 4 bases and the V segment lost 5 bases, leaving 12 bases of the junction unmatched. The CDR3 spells CASSRPGGLLSDTQYF. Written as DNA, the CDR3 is TGTGCCAGCAGCCGCCCAGGGGGATTGCTTTCAGATACGCAGTATTTT. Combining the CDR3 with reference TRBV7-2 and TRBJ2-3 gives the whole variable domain GAGVSQSPSNKVTEKGKDVELRCDPISGHTALYWYRQSLGQGLEFLIYFQGNSAPDKSGLPSDRFSAERTGGSVSTLTIQRTQQEDSAVYLCASSRPGGLLSDTQYFGPGTRLTVL.

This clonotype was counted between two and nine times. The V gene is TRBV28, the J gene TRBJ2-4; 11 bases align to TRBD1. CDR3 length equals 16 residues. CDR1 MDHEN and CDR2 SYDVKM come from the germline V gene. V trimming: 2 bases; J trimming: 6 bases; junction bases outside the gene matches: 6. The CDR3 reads CASSLRGQGASNIQYF. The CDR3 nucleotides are TGTGCCAGCAGTTTACGAGGACAGGGGGCGTCAAACATTCAGTACTTC.

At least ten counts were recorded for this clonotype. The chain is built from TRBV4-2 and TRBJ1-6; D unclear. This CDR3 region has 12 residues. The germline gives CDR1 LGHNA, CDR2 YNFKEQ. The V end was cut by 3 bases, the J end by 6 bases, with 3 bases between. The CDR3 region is CASSHRNSPLHF. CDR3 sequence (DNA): TGTGCCAGCAGCCATCGTAATTCACCCCTCCACTTT.

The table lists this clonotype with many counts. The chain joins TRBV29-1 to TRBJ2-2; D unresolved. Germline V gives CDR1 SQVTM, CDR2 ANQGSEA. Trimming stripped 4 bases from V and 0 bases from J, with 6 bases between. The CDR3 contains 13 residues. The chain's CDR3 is CSVVGPNTGELFF. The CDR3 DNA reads TGCAGCGTTGTAGGCCCGAACACCGGGGAGCTGTTTTTT.

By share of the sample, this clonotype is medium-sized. CDR3: CSARPRSSFDYEQYF. CDR3 bases: TGCAGTGCTAGACCACGGTCGTCTTTCGACTACGAGCAGTACTTC. V is TRBV20-1 and J is TRBJ2-7; D is unclear. The CDR3 has 15 residues. CDR1 and CDR2 (germline): DFQATT, SNEGSKA (reference sequence). Trimming cost V 2 bases and J 3 bases, with 17 bases left between them.

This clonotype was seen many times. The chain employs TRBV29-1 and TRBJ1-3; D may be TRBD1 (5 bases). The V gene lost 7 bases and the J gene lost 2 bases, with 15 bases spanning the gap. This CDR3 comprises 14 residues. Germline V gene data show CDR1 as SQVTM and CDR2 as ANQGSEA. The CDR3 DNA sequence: TGCAGCGCGCTTTGGGGGGGTGCTGGAAACACCATATATTTT. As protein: CSALWGGAGNTIYF.

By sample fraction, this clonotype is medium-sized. CDR3 protein: CSARSRLETQYF. In DNA form, the CDR3 reads TGCAGTGCTAGATCACGTTTGGAGACCCAGTACTTC. The rearrangement links TRBV20-1 to TRBJ2-5; D uncertain. The CDR3 has 12 amino acids. The V gene lost 2 bases and the J gene lost 5 bases, with 9 bases spanning the gap. The V gene's germline CDR1 is DFQATT and CDR2 SNEGSKA (reference sequence).

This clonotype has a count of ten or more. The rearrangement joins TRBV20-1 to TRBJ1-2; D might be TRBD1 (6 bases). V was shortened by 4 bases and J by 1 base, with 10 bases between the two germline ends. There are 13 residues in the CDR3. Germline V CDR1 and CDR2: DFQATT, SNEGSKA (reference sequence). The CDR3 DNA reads TGCAGTGCTATTAGGGGGGATAACTATGGCTACACCTTC. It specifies CSAIRGDNYGYTF.

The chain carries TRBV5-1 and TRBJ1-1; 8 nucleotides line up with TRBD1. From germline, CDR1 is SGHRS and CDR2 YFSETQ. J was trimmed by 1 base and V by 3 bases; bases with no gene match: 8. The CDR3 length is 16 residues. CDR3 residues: CASSSGQGVRNTEAFF. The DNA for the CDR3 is TGCGCCAGCAGCTCTGGACAGGGAGTCAGGAACACTGAAGCTTTCTTT.

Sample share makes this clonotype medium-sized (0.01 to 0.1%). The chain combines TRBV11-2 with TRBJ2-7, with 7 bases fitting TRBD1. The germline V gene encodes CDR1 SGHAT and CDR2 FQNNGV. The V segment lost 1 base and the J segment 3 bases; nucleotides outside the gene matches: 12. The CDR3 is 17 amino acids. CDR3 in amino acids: CASSLGDWTGPNYEQYF. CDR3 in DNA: TGTGCCAGCAGCTTAGGTGATTGGACAGGACCTAACTACGAGCAGTACTTC.

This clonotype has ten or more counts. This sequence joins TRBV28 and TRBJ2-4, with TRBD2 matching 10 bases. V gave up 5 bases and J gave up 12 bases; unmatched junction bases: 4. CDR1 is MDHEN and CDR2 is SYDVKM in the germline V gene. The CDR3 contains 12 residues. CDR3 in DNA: TGTGCCAGCAGTGAACTAGCGGGGAATCAGTACTTC. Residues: CASSELAGNQYF.

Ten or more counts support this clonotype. In DNA form, the CDR3 reads TGTGCCAGCAAGGGCGGGGGGAGCACCGGGGAGCTGTTTTTT. Translated: CASKGGGSTGELFF. The rearrangement joins TRBV6-5 to TRBJ2-2; 8 bases map to TRBD2. This CDR3 has 14 residues. The junction had 5 bases not matched to a gene; V was cut back by 7 bases and J by 4 bases. Germline V CDR1 and CDR2: MNHEY, SVGAGI.

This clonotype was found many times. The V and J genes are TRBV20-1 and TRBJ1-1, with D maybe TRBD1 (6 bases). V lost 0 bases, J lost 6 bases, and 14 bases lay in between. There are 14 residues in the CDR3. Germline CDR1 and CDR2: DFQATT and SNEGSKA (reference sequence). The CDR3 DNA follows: TGCAGTGCTAGAGATATGACAGGCCGGCCTGAAGCTTTCTTT. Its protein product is CSARDMTGRPEAFF.

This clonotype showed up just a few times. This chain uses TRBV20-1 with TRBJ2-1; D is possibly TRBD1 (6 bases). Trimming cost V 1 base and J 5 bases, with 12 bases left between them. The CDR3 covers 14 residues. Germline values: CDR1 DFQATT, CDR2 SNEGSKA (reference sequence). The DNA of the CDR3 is TGCAGTGCTAGAGTGGGCAGGGGTGACAATGAGCAGTTCTTC. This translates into CSARVGRGDNEQFF.

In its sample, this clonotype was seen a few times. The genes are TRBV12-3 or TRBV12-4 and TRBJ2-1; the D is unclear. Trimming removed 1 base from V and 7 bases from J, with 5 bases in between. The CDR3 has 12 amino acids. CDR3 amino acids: CASSLGRNEQFF. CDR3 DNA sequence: TGTGCCAGCAGTTTAGGAAGGAATGAGCAGTTCTTC.

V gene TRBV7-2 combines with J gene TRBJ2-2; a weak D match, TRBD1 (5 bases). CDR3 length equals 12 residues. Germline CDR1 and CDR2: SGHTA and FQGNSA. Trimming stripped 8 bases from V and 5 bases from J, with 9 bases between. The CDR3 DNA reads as TGTGCCAGCGGGTCAGGGACCGGGGAGCTGTTTTTT. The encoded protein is CASGSGTGELFF.

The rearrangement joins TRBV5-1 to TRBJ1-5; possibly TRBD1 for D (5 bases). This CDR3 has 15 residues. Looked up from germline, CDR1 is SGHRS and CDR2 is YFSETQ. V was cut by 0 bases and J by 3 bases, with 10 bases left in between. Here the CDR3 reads CASSLGGTLNQPQHF. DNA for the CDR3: TGCGCCAGCAGCTTGGGAGGGACTCTCAATCAGCCCCAGCATTTT.

This chain's CDR3 is CASSPPGRDIAKNIQYF. CDR3 in DNA: TGCGCCAGCAGCCCCCCGGGGAGGGACATAGCCAAAAACATTCAGTACTTC. The chain is built from TRBV4-1 and TRBJ2-4, with D possibly matching TRBD2 (7 bases). The length of the CDR3 is 17 residues. Germline V gives CDR1 MGHRA, CDR2 YSYEKL. V was clipped by 4 bases and J by 0 bases, with 16 bases between them.

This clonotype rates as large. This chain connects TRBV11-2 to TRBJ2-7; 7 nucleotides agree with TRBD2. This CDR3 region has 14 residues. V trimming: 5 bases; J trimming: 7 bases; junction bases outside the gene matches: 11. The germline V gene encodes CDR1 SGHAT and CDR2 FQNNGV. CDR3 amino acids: CASSDAGTNTEQYF. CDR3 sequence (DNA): TGTGCCAGCAGCGATGCCGGGACTAACACGGAGCAGTACTTC.

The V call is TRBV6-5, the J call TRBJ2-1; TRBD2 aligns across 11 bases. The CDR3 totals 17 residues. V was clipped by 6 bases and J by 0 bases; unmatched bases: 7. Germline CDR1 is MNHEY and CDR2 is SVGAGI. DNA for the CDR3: TGTGCCAGCAGACGGACTAGCGGGCAGATCTCCTACAATGAGCAGTTCTTC. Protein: CASRRTSGQISYNEQFF.

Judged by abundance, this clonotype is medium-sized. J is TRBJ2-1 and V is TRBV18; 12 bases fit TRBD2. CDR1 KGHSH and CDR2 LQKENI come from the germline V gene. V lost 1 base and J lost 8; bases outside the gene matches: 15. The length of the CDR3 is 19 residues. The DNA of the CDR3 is TGTGCCAGCTCACCACGGCTTCCCGGGCTAGCGGGGGGGAGAGATGAGCAGTTCTTC. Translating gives CASSPRLPGLAGGRDEQFF.

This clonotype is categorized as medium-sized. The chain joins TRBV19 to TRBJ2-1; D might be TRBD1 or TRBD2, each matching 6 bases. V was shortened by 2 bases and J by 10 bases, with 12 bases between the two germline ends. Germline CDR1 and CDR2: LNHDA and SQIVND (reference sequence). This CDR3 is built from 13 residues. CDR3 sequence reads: CASSISFGGEQFF. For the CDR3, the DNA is TGTGCCAGTAGTATAAGTTTCGGGGGCGAGCAGTTCTTC.

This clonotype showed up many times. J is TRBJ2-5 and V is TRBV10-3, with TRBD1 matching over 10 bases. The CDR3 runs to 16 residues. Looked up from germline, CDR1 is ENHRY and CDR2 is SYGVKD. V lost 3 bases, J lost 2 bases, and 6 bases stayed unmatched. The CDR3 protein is CAISEIGQGGQETQYF. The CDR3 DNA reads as TGTGCCATCAGTGAAATAGGACAGGGGGGACAAGAGACCCAGTACTTC.

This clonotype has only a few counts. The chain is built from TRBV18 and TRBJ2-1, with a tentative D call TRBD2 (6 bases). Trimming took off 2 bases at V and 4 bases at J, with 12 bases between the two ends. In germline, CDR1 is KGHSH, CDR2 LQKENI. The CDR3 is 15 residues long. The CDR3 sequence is CASSPSLALYNEQFF. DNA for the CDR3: TGTGCCAGCTCACCAAGCCTAGCGCTATACAATGAGCAGTTCTTC. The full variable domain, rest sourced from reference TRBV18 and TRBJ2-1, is NAGVMQNPRHLVRRRGQEARLRCSPMKGHSHVYWYRQLPEEGLKFMVYLQKENIIDESGMPKERFSAEFPKEGPSILRIQQVVRGDSAAYFCASSPSLALYNEQFFGPGTRLTVL.

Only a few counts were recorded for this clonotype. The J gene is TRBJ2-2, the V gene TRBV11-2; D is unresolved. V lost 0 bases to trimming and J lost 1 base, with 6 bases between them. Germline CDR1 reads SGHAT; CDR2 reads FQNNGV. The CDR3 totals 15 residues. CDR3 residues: CASSLDLENTGELFF. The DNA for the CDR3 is TGTGCCAGCAGCTTAGATTTGGAGAACACCGGGGAGCTGTTTTTT.

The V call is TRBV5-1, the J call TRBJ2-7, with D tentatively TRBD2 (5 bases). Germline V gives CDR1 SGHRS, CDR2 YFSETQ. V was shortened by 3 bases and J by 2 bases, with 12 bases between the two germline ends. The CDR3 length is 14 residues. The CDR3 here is CASSSAPGTYEQYF. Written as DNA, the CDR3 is TGCGCCAGCAGCTCCGCTCCGGGGACCTACGAGCAGTACTTC.

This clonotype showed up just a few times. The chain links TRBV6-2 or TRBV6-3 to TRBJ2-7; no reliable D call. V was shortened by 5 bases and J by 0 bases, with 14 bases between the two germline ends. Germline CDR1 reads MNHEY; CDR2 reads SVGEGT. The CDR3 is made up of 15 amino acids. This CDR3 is CASSTQITNSYEQYF. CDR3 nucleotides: TGTGCCAGCAGTACGCAGATTACCAACTCCTACGAGCAGTACTTC.

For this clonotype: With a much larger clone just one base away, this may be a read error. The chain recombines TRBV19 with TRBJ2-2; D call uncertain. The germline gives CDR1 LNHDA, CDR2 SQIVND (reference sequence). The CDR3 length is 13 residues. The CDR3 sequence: CARSITPSGELFF. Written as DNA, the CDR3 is TGTGCCAGAAGTATTACCCCCTCCGGGGAGCTGTTTTTT.

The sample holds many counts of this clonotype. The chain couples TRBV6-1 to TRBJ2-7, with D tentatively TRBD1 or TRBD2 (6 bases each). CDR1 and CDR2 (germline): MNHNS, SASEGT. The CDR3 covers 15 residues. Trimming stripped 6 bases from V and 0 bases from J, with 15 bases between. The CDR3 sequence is CASRTGAGPSYEQYF. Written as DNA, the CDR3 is TGTGCCAGCAGGACGGGGGCAGGTCCCTCCTACGAGCAGTACTTC.